Below, 31 T cell receptor beta chains from the same sample are listed, as sequenced in a study of control samples from healthy donors and cancer patients. Libraries were prepared by immunoSEQ multiplex PCR; TCRdb keeps only in-frame clonotypes and omits some of them. The table has about 140,000 clones, approximately 91% seen once. Sequenced: blood. Receptors were obtained from a young woman in good health.

The rearrangement links TRBV6-5 to TRBJ2-5; D unclear. Germline values: CDR1 MNHEY, CDR2 SVGAGI. The CDR3 has 14 residues. Trimming shortened V by 7 bases and J by 7 bases, and 19 bases separated the two germline ends. The CDR3 DNA reads as TGTGCCAGCACCCCCCAGTCGTCGGGTGGGACCCAGTACTTC. It encodes CASTPQSSGGTQYF.

The chain couples TRBV4-1 to TRBJ1-4; weak D call: TRBD1 (6 bases). Trimming cost V 5 bases and J 8 bases, with 15 bases left between them. Germline CDR1 reads MGHRA; CDR2 reads YSYEKL. The CDR3 spans 14 residues. CDR3 protein: CASSETGLNEKLFF. The DNA for the CDR3 is TGCGCCAGCAGCGAGACAGGATTGAACGAAAAACTGTTTTTT.

This sequence joins TRBV2 and TRBJ2-7; TRBD2 agrees at 7 bases. CDR1 SNHLY and CDR2 FYNNEI come from the germline V gene. Losses at the gene ends were 0 bases for V and 6 bases for J; bases not matched to a gene: 11. CDR3 size: 16 residues. The CDR3 bases are TGTGCCAGCAGTGAAGCGCGCACGGGGGGACGGGGCGAGCAGTACTTC. Amino acids: CASSEARTGGRGEQYF. Full variable domain (missing parts from reference TRBV2 and TRBJ2-7): EPEVTQTPSHQVTQMGQEVILRCVPISNHLYFYWYRQILGQKVEFLVSFYNNEISEKSEIFDDQFSVERPDGSNFTLKIRSTKLEDSAMYFCASSEARTGGRGEQYFGPGTRLTVT.

V gene TRBV13 combines with J gene TRBJ1-1; 7 nucleotides agree with TRBD1. The ends lost 8 bases at V and 3 bases at J; junction bases unmatched: 9. CDR1 and CDR2 from the germline V gene are PRHDT and FYEKMQ (reference sequence). The CDR3 consists of 14 residues. Here the CDR3 reads CASGSGGRDTEAFF. Written as DNA, the CDR3 is TGTGCCAGCGGGTCAGGGGGTAGGGACACTGAAGCTTTCTTT. Drawing the rest from reference TRBV13 and TRBJ1-1, the complete variable domain is AAGVIQSPRHLIKEKRETATLKCYPIPRHDTVYWYQQGPGQDPQFLISFYEKMQSDKGSIPDRFSAQQFSDYHSELNMSSLELGDSALYFCASGSGGRDTEAFFGQGTRLTVV.

The rearrangement uses TRBV19 and TRBJ1-5; weak D call: TRBD1 (5 bases). The ends were cut back, 8 bases at V and 1 base at J, with 9 bases in the middle. Germline loops: CDR1 LNHDA, CDR2 SQIVND (reference sequence). The CDR3 totals 13 residues. CDR3 in amino acids: CASADKSNQPQHF. The DNA for the CDR3 is TGTGCCAGTGCGGACAAGAGCAATCAGCCCCAGCATTTT.

The rearrangement joins TRBV11-3 to TRBJ1-2; D is uncertain. The CDR3 is made up of 12 amino acids. The germline V gene has CDR1 SGHNT and CDR2 YENEEA. The V gene lost 3 bases and the J gene lost 8 bases, with 10 bases spanning the gap. CDR3 DNA sequence: TGTGCCAGCAGCTTTTCGGGAAAGGGCTACACCTTC. Translated, it gives CASSFSGKGYTF.

V usage is TRBV18 and J usage is TRBJ2-7; tentative D call: TRBD2 (6 bases). Germline V lookup: CDR1 KGHSH, CDR2 LQKENI. This CDR3 region has 16 residues. With 5 bases removed from V and 2 bases from J, the gap between germline ends came to 19 bases. CDR3 bases: TGTGCCAGCTCAGCCGCGGTATTAGCGGACCCCTACGAGCAGTACTTC. It yields the protein CASSAAVLADPYEQYF.

There are a few counts of this clone. The chain is built from TRBV13 and TRBJ1-1; TRBD1 is a possible D gene (5 bases). Germline lookup yields CDR1 PRHDT and CDR2 FYEKMQ (reference sequence). V shed 5 bases and J shed 3 bases, with 16 bases lying between them. The CDR3 spans 15 residues. The CDR3 loop reads CASSPRGGGYTEAFF. The CDR3, as DNA: TGTGCCAGCAGCCCTCGGGGCGGGGGGTACACTGAAGCTTTCTTT.

V and J are TRBV5-4 and TRBJ2-3; no firm D call. The germline gives CDR1 SGHNT, CDR2 YYREEE (reference sequence). The CDR3 contains 13 residues. Trimming removed 4 bases from V and 0 bases from J, with 6 bases in between. CDR3 sequence: CASSLPSTDTQYF. CDR3 nucleotides: TGTGCCAGCAGCCTACCAAGCACAGATACGCAGTATTTT.

This clone was recorded once. The CDR3 carries no conserved terminal phenylalanine or tryptophan, so it likely arises from a read error. Because the CDR3's place on the DNA is in doubt, the DNA is left out and the CDR3 is given as listed by TCRdb. This chain links TRBV30 with TRBJ1-2; whether TRBD1, the table's D call, matches the DNA was not checked. The CDR3 comprises 10 residues, both ends counted. Germline loops: CDR1 GTSNPN, CDR2 SVGIG (reference sequence). The CDR3 region is CAWDPPGGLL.

The CDR3 sequence: CASSQRGGRDTGELFF. The CDR3 nucleotides are TGTGCCAGCAGCCAGAGGGGGGGCCGGGACACCGGGGAGCTGTTTTTT. V and J are TRBV7-2 and TRBJ2-2; D is possibly TRBD2 (7 bases). CDR3 length: 16 amino acids. V lost 5 bases, J lost 3 bases, and 16 bases lay in between. From germline, CDR1 is SGHTA and CDR2 FQGNSA.

The count of this clone is one. The chain is built from TRBV13 and TRBJ1-2; D might be TRBD1 (5 bases). The CDR3 length is 14 residues. V lost 1 base and J lost 7, with 13 bases in between. CDR1 is PRHDT, CDR2 FYEKMQ, per germline (reference sequence). CDR3 sequence: CASSLDRSTSGYTF. The CDR3 DNA sequence: TGTGCCAGCAGCTTAGACAGGTCAACTAGTGGCTACACCTTC.

V is TRBV10-3 and J is TRBJ1-1, with 7 bases fitting TRBD1. V shed 7 bases, J shed 0 bases, and the junction held 5 bases outside the gene matches. The CDR3 runs 14 residues. Germline values: CDR1 ENHRY, CDR2 SYGVKD. CDR3 nucleotides: TGTGCCATCACTAAACAGGGGTTGAACACTGAAGCTTTCTTT. Protein: CAITKQGLNTEAFF.

This clone appeared once. CDR3 coding DNA: TGTGCCAGCAGCTTGAGCGGGAGTAGGAATGAGCAGTTCTTC. This codes for CASSLSGSRNEQFF. The chain recombines TRBV5-4 with TRBJ2-1; the match to TRBD2 covers 8 bases. From germline, CDR1 is SGHNT and CDR2 YYREEE (reference sequence). There are 14 residues in the CDR3. V was clipped by 1 base and J by 7 bases; unmatched bases: 4.

Concerning this clone itself: The junction and the germline gene differ at one end; a read error may be behind it. The chain has TRBV7-7 and TRBJ2-7; TRBD2 agrees at 7 bases. The CDR3 consists of 15 residues. The V gene's germline CDR1 is SSHAT and CDR2 FNYEAQ (reference sequence). The CDR3 here is CASSLFRGEGYEQYF. In DNA form, the CDR3 reads TGTGCTAGCAGCTTATTCCGGGGGGAAGGCTACGAGCAGTACTTC.

This clone was seen once. The chain employs TRBV6-5 and TRBJ2-3; D remains ambiguous. Germline V gene data show CDR1 as MNHEY and CDR2 as SVGAGI. This CDR3 comprises 12 residues. V was trimmed by 6 bases and J by 2 bases, leaving 6 bases between them. The DNA for the CDR3 is TGTGCCAGCAGCCAAACCACAGATACGCAGTATTTT. Amino acids: CASSQTTDTQYF.

This chain joins TRBV6-4 and TRBJ2-1; D is ambiguous. This CDR3 is built from 13 residues. The germline CDR1 and CDR2 sequences are MRHNA and SNTAGT. V lost 0 bases and J 3 bases, leaving 3 bases between the germline ends. Here the CDR3 DNA reads TGTGCCAGCAGTGACTCGTACTACAATGAGCAGTTCTTC. It translates to CASSDSYYNEQFF.

This chain joins TRBV21-1 and TRBJ1-1. TRBV21-1 is classified as a pseudogene. This CDR3 spans 15 amino acids. The DNA for the CDR3 is TGTGCCAGCAGCAAAGAGGGCCCCAAAGGGCCTGAAGCTTTCTTT. It specifies CASSKEGPKGPEAFF.

This rearrangement joins TRBV18 to TRBJ2-3, with 10 nucleotides matching TRBD2. This CDR3 contains 16 residues. Per germline, CDR1 KGHSH and CDR2 LQKENI. V was pared by 1 base and J by 5 bases, with 6 bases of the junction left unmatched. CDR3 sequence reads: CASSPRLAGVGDTQYF. The DNA of the CDR3 is TGTGCCAGCTCACCACGGCTAGCGGGAGTAGGAGATACGCAGTATTTT.

V gene TRBV18 combines with J gene TRBJ2-1; D ambiguous. The CDR3 totals 12 residues. The V end lost 3 bases, the J end lost 6 bases, and 6 bases lay between the germline ends. The germline CDR1 and CDR2 sequences are KGHSH and LQKENI. The DNA for the CDR3 is TGTGCCAGCTCACCTGACTCCAATGAGCAGTTCTTC. It codes for CASSPDSNEQFF. The whole variable domain, remainder taken from reference TRBV18 and TRBJ2-1, is NAGVMQNPRHLVRRRGQEARLRCSPMKGHSHVYWYRQLPEEGLKFMVYLQKENIIDESGMPKERFSAEFPKEGPSILRIQQVVRGDSAAYFCASSPDSNEQFFGPGTRLTVL.

J is TRBJ2-7 and V is TRBV5-1, with a weak D call TRBD2 (5 bases). Trimming stripped 0 bases from V and 6 bases from J, with 16 bases between. The CDR3 runs to 15 residues. Germline V gives CDR1 SGHRS, CDR2 YFSETQ. The CDR3 here is CASSLGDVVAGEQYF. The CDR3 nucleotides are TGCGCCAGCAGCTTGGGCGATGTCGTCGCGGGCGAGCAGTACTTC. Supplemented by reference TRBV5-1 and TRBJ2-7, the full variable domain reads KAGVTQTPRYLIKTRGQQVTLSCSPISGHRSVSWYQQTPGQGLQFLFEYFSETQRNKGNFPGRFSGRQFSNSRSEMNVSTLELGDSALYLCASSLGDVVAGEQYFGPGTRLTVT.

V is TRBV6-1 and J is TRBJ1-6; weak D call: TRBD1 (6 bases). CDR1 is MNHNS, CDR2 SASEGT, per germline. This CDR3 spans 14 amino acids. V was shortened by 2 bases and J by 6 bases, with 8 bases between the two germline ends. CDR3 nucleotides: TGTGCCAGCAGTGAATCAGGGGTTAATTCACCCCTCCACTTT. The encoded protein is CASSESGVNSPLHF.

CDR3 sequence: CASSFPRDTLTDTQYF. CDR3 coding DNA: TGTGCCAGCAGTTTCCCCCGGGACACCCTCACAGATACGCAGTATTTT. The gene calls are TRBV28 and TRBJ2-3, with D tentatively TRBD1 (6 bases). Trimming removed 3 bases from V and 2 bases from J, with 15 bases in between. Germline V CDR1 and CDR2: MDHEN, SYDVKM. The CDR3 length is 16 residues. Using reference TRBV28 and TRBJ2-3 for the parts outside the CDR3, the full variable domain is DVKVTQSSRYLVKRTGEKVFLECVQDMDHENMFWYRQDPGLGLRLIYFSYDVKMKEKGDIPEGYSVSREKKERFSLILESASTNQTSMYLCASSFPRDTLTDTQYFGPGTRLTVL.

The chain combines TRBV2 with TRBJ2-7; perhaps TRBD1 as D (6 bases). V was shortened by 4 bases and J by 4 bases, with 20 bases between the two germline ends. Germline CDR1 SNHLY, CDR2 FYNNEI. The CDR3 is 16 residues long. DNA for the CDR3: TGTGCCAGCAGTGGCTCTTCCTCTACAGGGCTGTACGAGCAGTACTTC. It specifies CASSGSSSTGLYEQYF.

CDR3 sequence (DNA): TGTGCCAGCAGCTTGTCGCTCGCCATAGATGAAGCTTTCTTT. Protein product: CASSLSLAIDEAFF. J is TRBJ1-1 and V is TRBV6-5; no firm D call. Deletions cut 6 bases from V and 7 bases from J, with 18 bases between. Germline lookup yields CDR1 MNHEY and CDR2 SVGAGI. There are 14 residues in the CDR3.

The rearrangement links TRBV2 to TRBJ2-5; tentatively, D is TRBD2 (6 bases). V was pared by 5 bases and J by 1 base, with 17 bases between. The CDR3 has 16 amino acids. Germline V gene sequence: CDR1 SNHLY, CDR2 FYNNEI. The DNA of the CDR3 is TGTGCCAGCAGTATTCCTGACGGGGGTCTCCAAGAGACCCAGTACTTC. Its translation: CASSIPDGGLQETQYF.

This rearrangement joins TRBV6-5 to TRBJ1-2; D uncertain. CDR1 and CDR2 (germline): MNHEY, SVGAGI. The CDR3 consists of 14 residues. V was cut by 7 bases and J by 4 bases, with 16 bases left in between. This CDR3 is CASIWSEMPYGYTF. CDR3 DNA: TGTGCCAGCATTTGGTCGGAGATGCCCTATGGCTACACCTTC.

This clone appeared a single time. V and J are TRBV11-2 and TRBJ2-5; D could derive from TRBD1 or TRBD2 (5 bases each). The germline gives CDR1 SGHAT, CDR2 FQNNGV. V was clipped by 5 bases and J by 7 bases, with 23 bases between them. The CDR3 runs 16 residues. The CDR3 DNA follows: TGTGCCAGCAGCCCAGGGTCCGGGGCCTCCGGTTGGACCCAGTACTTC. Protein sequence: CASSPGSGASGWTQYF.

In nucleotides, the CDR3 is TGTGCCACCAGCAGAGATACTAGCGGGAGCTACGAGCAGTACTTC. It encodes CATSRDTSGSYEQYF. The genes are TRBV15 and TRBJ2-7; 11 bases agree with TRBD2. The CDR3 is 15 residues long. V was clipped by 0 bases and J by 3 bases; unmatched bases: 1. Germline V lookup: CDR1 LNHNV, CDR2 YYDKDF (reference sequence).

V usage is TRBV19 and J usage is TRBJ2-7; a weak D match, TRBD1 (5 bases). The CDR3 length is 15 residues. The V gene lost 3 bases and the J gene lost 0 bases, with 12 bases spanning the gap. CDR1 and CDR2 from the germline V gene are LNHDA and SQIVND (reference sequence). CDR3 amino acids: CASSIDVTDSYEQYF. CDR3 nucleotide sequence: TGTGCCAGTAGTATTGATGTGACAGACTCCTACGAGCAGTACTTC.

The chain recombines TRBV5-1 with TRBJ2-5, with TRBD2 identical over 11 bases. The CDR3 extends over 16 amino acids. V was clipped by 1 base and J by 5 bases; unmatched bases: 7. Germline V gene data show CDR1 as SGHRS and CDR2 as YFSETQ. The chain's CDR3 is CASSLLSASGRETQYF. In DNA, the CDR3 is TGCGCCAGCAGCTTGCTGAGCGCTAGCGGGAGGGAGACCCAGTACTTC.